This is a list of T cell receptor beta chains from one sample in a study of OX40 agonist ivuxolimab in advanced cancers. The protocol was immunoSEQ multiplex PCR, while the TCRdb copy is restricted to in-frame clones and leaves out a portion. The sample has around 70,000 clones; over 75% are singletons. Material: CD4+ or CD8+ T cells sorted from blood, obtained in a trial of the OX40 agonist ivuxolimab. These TCRs come from an adult with an advanced solid tumor such as melanoma, head and neck, liver or kidney cancer. Each CDR3 is given with its conserved first and last residue. Each record gives: D gene, J gene, V gene, clone size, CDR3 protein, CDR3 DNA. The D gene is left open where the match is weak. Only some rows state a clone size, as once, few, many or a class for expanded clones.

D gene: TRBD2; J gene: TRBJ2-7; V gene: TRBV10-3; clone size: .; CDR3 protein: CAISESGGLVYEQYF; CDR3 DNA: TGTGCCATCAGTGAGTCCGGGGGACTAGTCTACGAGCAGTACTTC
D gene: .; J gene: TRBJ2-6; V gene: TRBV11-3; clone size: .; CDR3 protein: CASSRGRGGANVLTF; CDR3 DNA: TGTGCCAGCAGCCGGGGAAGAGGTGGGGCCAACGTCCTGACTTTC
D gene: .; J gene: TRBJ2-7; V gene: TRBV28; clone size: few; CDR3 protein: CASSSAGVKSSYEQYF; CDR3 DNA: TGTGCCAGCAGTTCCGCTGGGGTAAAAAGTTCCTACGAGCAGTACTTC
D gene: .; J gene: TRBJ2-5; V gene: TRBV7-2; clone size: .; CDR3 protein: CASSFNYFQETQYF; CDR3 DNA: TGTGCCAGCAGCTTTAACTACTTCCAAGAGACCCAGTACTTC
D gene: .; J gene: TRBJ2-2; V gene: TRBV5-6; clone size: .; CDR3 protein: CASSLPWAGELFF; CDR3 DNA: TGTGCCAGCAGCCTCCCTTGGGCCGGGGAGCTGTTTTTT
D gene: .; J gene: TRBJ1-1; V gene: TRBV6-5; clone size: .; CDR3 protein: CASRPVGGWTEAFF; CDR3 DNA: TGTGCCAGCAGGCCCGTGGGGGGGTGGACTGAAGCTTTCTTT
D gene: .; J gene: TRBJ2-7; V gene: TRBV18; clone size: .; CDR3 protein: CASSPRGGPYLAEQYF; CDR3 DNA: TGTGCCAGCTCACCTAGGGGGGGACCCTATTTGGCCGAGCAGTACTTC
D gene: .; J gene: TRBJ2-1; V gene: TRBV7-3; clone size: .; CDR3 protein: CASSSGSGASDEQFF; CDR3 DNA: TGTGCCAGCAGCTCCGGCTCCGGGGCGTCGGATGAGCAGTTCTTC
D gene: .; J gene: TRBJ2-1; V gene: TRBV13; clone size: .; CDR3 protein: CASSLTGGTPNNEQFF; CDR3 DNA: TGTGCCAGCAGCCTAACAGGCGGGACACCTAACAATGAGCAGTTCTTC
D gene: .; J gene: TRBJ1-1; V gene: TRBV10-2; clone size: .; CDR3 protein: CASSETKGTEAFF; CDR3 DNA: TGCGCCAGCAGTGAGACAAAGGGCACTGAAGCTTTCTTT
D gene: .; J gene: TRBJ2-5; V gene: TRBV5-6; clone size: .; CDR3 protein: CASSLGLGETQYF; CDR3 DNA: TGTGCCAGCAGCTTGGGTCTTGGGGAGACCCAGTACTTC
D gene: .; J gene: TRBJ1-4; V gene: TRBV5-1; clone size: .; CDR3 protein: CASSLDSNEKLFF; CDR3 DNA: TGCGCCAGCAGCTTGGACTCTAATGAAAAACTGTTTTTT
D gene: .; J gene: TRBJ1-1; V gene: TRBV11-2; clone size: .; CDR3 protein: CASSRSDTEAFF; CDR3 DNA: TGTGCCAGCAGCCGTTCTGACACTGAAGCTTTCTTT
D gene: TRBD2; J gene: TRBJ2-7; V gene: TRBV4-2; clone size: .; CDR3 protein: CASSQDTSGNPTYEQYF; CDR3 DNA: TGTGCCAGCAGCCAAGATACTAGCGGGAACCCCACCTACGAGCAGTACTTC
D gene: .; J gene: TRBJ2-3; V gene: TRBV28; clone size: .; CDR3 protein: CASTRGQFSTDTQYF; CDR3 DNA: TGTGCCAGCACCCGGGGACAATTTAGCACAGATACGCAGTATTTT
D gene: TRBD2; J gene: TRBJ2-2; V gene: TRBV5-1; clone size: once; CDR3 protein: CASSLEGSSGVNTGELFF; CDR3 DNA: TGCGCCAGCAGCTTGGAGGGCTCTAGCGGGGTTAACACCGGGGAGCTGTTTTTT
D gene: .; J gene: TRBJ2-1; V gene: TRBV27; clone size: .; CDR3 protein: CASRRTGRQGRGEQFF; CDR3 DNA: TGTGCCAGCAGGCGAACGGGAAGGCAGGGAAGAGGTGAGCAGTTCTTC
D gene: TRBD2; J gene: TRBJ2-1; V gene: TRBV10-3; clone size: once; CDR3 protein: CAISLSGLAGEYNEQFF; CDR3 DNA: TGTGCCATCAGCCTATCGGGACTAGCGGGGGAATACAATGAGCAGTTCTTC
D gene: .; J gene: TRBJ1-4; V gene: TRBV18; clone size: .; CDR3 protein: CASSPPIMAGKKLFF; CDR3 DNA: TGTGCCAGCTCACCACCGATTATGGCAGGGAAAAAACTGTTTTTT
D gene: .; J gene: TRBJ2-7; V gene: TRBV2; clone size: .; CDR3 protein: CASLGGSGGTTYEQYF; CDR3 DNA: TGTGCCAGTTTAGGTGGTTCTGGGGGTACCACCTACGAGCAGTACTTC
D gene: TRBD2; J gene: TRBJ2-3; V gene: TRBV11-2; clone size: .; CDR3 protein: CASSFGGRNTDTQYF; CDR3 DNA: TGTGCCAGCAGCTTTGGCGGGAGAAATACAGATACGCAGTATTTT
D gene: .; J gene: TRBJ2-3; V gene: TRBV29-1; clone size: .; CDR3 protein: CSARGISVGGGTDTQYF; CDR3 DNA: TGCAGCGCACGGGGAATTAGCGTGGGAGGCGGCACAGATACGCAGTATTTT
D gene: .; J gene: TRBJ2-7; V gene: TRBV6-1; clone size: .; CDR3 protein: CASSDWREAPYEQYF; CDR3 DNA: TGTGCCAGCAGTGACTGGAGGGAGGCACCCTACGAGCAGTACTTC
D gene: .; J gene: TRBJ2-3; V gene: TRBV5-6; clone size: .; CDR3 protein: CASSLIAPDTQYF; CDR3 DNA: TGTGCCAGCAGCTTAATCGCCCCAGATACGCAGTATTTT
D gene: .; J gene: TRBJ1-2; V gene: TRBV12-5; clone size: .; CDR3 protein: CASGLMEGYTF; CDR3 DNA: TGTGCTAGTGGTTTAATGGAAGGCTACACCTTC
D gene: .; J gene: TRBJ1-5; V gene: TRBV28; clone size: .; CDR3 protein: CASNVPGGINQPQHF; CDR3 DNA: TGTGCCAGCAACGTACCCGGGGGCATCAATCAGCCCCAGCATTTT
D gene: .; J gene: TRBJ2-7; V gene: TRBV11-2; clone size: .; CDR3 protein: CASSLDPQGLEQYF; CDR3 DNA: TGTGCCAGCAGCTTAGATCCGCAGGGATTGGAGCAGTACTTC
D gene: .; J gene: TRBJ2-5; V gene: TRBV7-3; clone size: .; CDR3 protein: CASSRQGLETQYF; CDR3 DNA: TGTGCCAGCAGCCGACAGGGACTAGAGACCCAGTACTTC
D gene: TRBD1; J gene: TRBJ2-3; V gene: TRBV27; clone size: .; CDR3 protein: CASSLGQINTDTQYF; CDR3 DNA: TGTGCCAGCAGCTTGGGACAGATTAACACAGATACGCAGTATTTT
D gene: TRBD2; J gene: TRBJ2-5; V gene: TRBV5-1; clone size: .; CDR3 protein: CASSGGLAQETQYF; CDR3 DNA: TGCGCCAGCAGCGGGGGACTAGCCCAAGAGACCCAGTACTTC
D gene: TRBD1; J gene: TRBJ1-6; V gene: TRBV28; clone size: medium-sized; CDR3 protein: CASSLSAGTGESPLHF; CDR3 DNA: TGTGCCAGCAGTCTATCGGCCGGGACAGGGGAATCACCCCTCCACTTT
D gene: .; J gene: TRBJ1-6; V gene: TRBV27; clone size: .; CDR3 protein: CASGEDGYNSPLHF; CDR3 DNA: TGTGCCAGCGGGGAGGACGGTTATAATTCACCCCTCCACTTT
D gene: .; J gene: TRBJ1-1; V gene: TRBV5-1; clone size: once; CDR3 protein: CASSLEQIGGTEAFF; CDR3 DNA: TGCGCCAGCAGCTTGGAACAGATCGGGGGAACTGAAGCTTTCTTT
D gene: TRBD1; J gene: TRBJ1-6; V gene: TRBV5-1; clone size: .; CDR3 protein: CASSYGTANSPLHF; CDR3 DNA: TGCGCCAGCAGCTACGGGACAGCTAATTCACCCCTCCACTTT
D gene: .; J gene: TRBJ2-1; V gene: TRBV7-6; clone size: .; CDR3 protein: CASSLARAQINEQFF; CDR3 DNA: TGTGCCAGCAGCTTAGCTCGCGCACAAATCAATGAGCAGTTCTTC
D gene: .; J gene: TRBJ2-7; V gene: TRBV6-1; clone size: .; CDR3 protein: CASSHRQGSYEQYF; CDR3 DNA: TGTGCCAGCAGTCACAGGCAAGGGTCCTACGAGCAGTACTTC
D gene: .; J gene: TRBJ2-2; V gene: TRBV10-3; clone size: .; CDR3 protein: CAAQRGNTGELFF; CDR3 DNA: TGTGCCGCGCAGAGAGGGAACACCGGGGAGCTGTTTTTT
D gene: .; J gene: TRBJ1-4; V gene: TRBV7-2; clone size: .; CDR3 protein: CASSLDGTSEKLFF; CDR3 DNA: TGTGCCAGCAGCTTAGATGGTACGAGCGAAAAACTGTTTTTT
D gene: .; J gene: TRBJ2-7; V gene: TRBV11-1; clone size: .; CDR3 protein: CASSRLGDRSYEQYF; CDR3 DNA: TGTGCCAGCAGCCGTCTTGGGGACCGATCCTACGAGCAGTACTTC
D gene: .; J gene: TRBJ1-1; V gene: TRBV30; clone size: .; CDR3 protein: CAWSFGVGTEAFF; CDR3 DNA: TGTGCCTGGAGTTTCGGGGTCGGCACTGAAGCTTTCTTT
D gene: .; J gene: TRBJ1-5; V gene: TRBV28; clone size: few; CDR3 protein: CASITRALVEPQHF; CDR3 DNA: TGTGCCAGCATCACAAGGGCTTTGGTGGAGCCCCAGCATTTT
D gene: TRBD1; J gene: TRBJ1-6; V gene: TRBV14; clone size: few; CDR3 protein: CASSQGPGPGGYSPLHF; CDR3 DNA: TGTGCCAGCAGCCAAGGTCCCGGCCCAGGGGGATATTCACCCCTCCACTTT
D gene: .; J gene: TRBJ2-2; V gene: TRBV11-2; clone size: .; CDR3 protein: CASSFQRIYTGELFF; CDR3 DNA: TGTGCCAGCAGCTTCCAGCGGATTTACACCGGGGAGCTGTTTTTT
D gene: .; J gene: TRBJ1-1; V gene: TRBV27; clone size: .; CDR3 protein: CASRPRQIMNTEAFF; CDR3 DNA: TGTGCCAGCAGACCCAGACAGATCATGAACACTGAAGCTTTCTTT
D gene: TRBD2; J gene: TRBJ2-7; V gene: TRBV25-1; clone size: .; CDR3 protein: CASNWGGDEQYF; CDR3 DNA: TGTGCCAGCAACTGGGGAGGGGACGAGCAGTACTTC
D gene: .; J gene: TRBJ1-5; V gene: TRBV7-9; clone size: .; CDR3 protein: CASSLGVNQPQHF; CDR3 DNA: TGTGCCAGCAGCCTCGGGGTAAATCAGCCCCAGCATTTT
D gene: .; J gene: TRBJ1-6; V gene: TRBV5-1; clone size: .; CDR3 protein: CASSPGFGSSPLHF; CDR3 DNA: TGCGCCAGCAGCCCAGGGTTTGGCAGTTCACCCCTCCACTTT
D gene: .; J gene: TRBJ1-2; V gene: TRBV7-3; clone size: once; CDR3 protein: CASSSARRTYDINYGYTF; CDR3 DNA: TGTGCCAGCAGCTCCGCCCGACGGACCTACGACATTAACTATGGCTACACCTTC
D gene: .; J gene: TRBJ1-1; V gene: TRBV14; clone size: .; CDR3 protein: CASSQDRGTEAFF; CDR3 DNA: TGTGCCAGCAGCCAAGATAGGGGGACTGAAGCTTTCTTT